This is a list of T cell receptor beta chains from one sample in a study of T cells in tumors after PD-1 blockade. Here immunoSEQ multiplex PCR was the method, and the copy in TCRdb shows in-frame clones only, minus some. The sample includes over 8,000 clones, over 50% of them seen just once. The sequences come from tumor tissue, collected after anti-PD-1 treatment. Every receptor here comes from a human donor with basal cell carcinoma. Both conserved end residues are part of each CDR3. D genes are given only for firm matches. Clone size is stated in some rows and not others, as once, few, many or a class when expanded.

TRBV28	.	.	TRBJ1-5	CASSLTGSGQPQHF	TGTGCCAGCAGTTTGACGGGGTCAGGTCAGCCCCAGCATTTT
TRBV27	few	TRBD1	TRBJ2-4	CASSTPGQGNIQYF	TGTGCCAGCAGTACACCGGGACAGGGTAACATTCAGTACTTC
TRBV28	few	.	TRBJ2-1	CASSRLPSYNEQFF	TGTGCCAGCTCCCGGTTACCTTCCTACAATGAGCAGTTCTTC
TRBV18	.	.	TRBJ2-3	CASSSWAGASTDTQYF	TGTGCCAGCTCATCCTGGGCAGGAGCTAGCACAGATACGCAGTATTTT
TRBV18	.	.	TRBJ2-2	CASSPPGAGELFF	TGTGCCAGCTCCCCCCCCGGGGCCGGGGAGCTGTTTTTT
TRBV5-4	medium-sized	.	TRBJ2-2	CASSSRAGRNTGELFF	TGTGCCAGCAGCTCCCGCGCGGGTAGGAACACCGGGGAGCTGTTTTTT
TRBV6-2/TRBV6-3	few	TRBD2	TRBJ2-1	CASSFKTSGTDTEQFF	TGTGCCAGCAGTTTTAAGACTAGCGGGACCGACACTGAGCAGTTCTTC
TRBV18	once	TRBD1	TRBJ1-2	CASSPNPGQYGYTF	TGTGCCAGCTCACCAAACCCGGGACAGTATGGCTACACCTTC
TRBV5-1	.	.	TRBJ1-2	CASSLGGVGQGYGYTF	TGCGCCAGCAGCTTGGGTGGTGTAGGGCAGGGATATGGCTACACCTTC
TRBV28	.	.	TRBJ2-3	CASSGLATDTQYF	TGTGCCAGCAGTGGGCTAGCGACAGATACGCAGTATTTT
TRBV3-1/TRBV3-2	few	.	TRBJ2-7	CASSQDWAGGSSGKYF	.
TRBV2	.	.	TRBJ2-4	CASALGAGKNIQYF	TGTGCCAGCGCGCTGGGGGCGGGGAAGAACATTCAGTACTTC
TRBV24-1	.	TRBD2	TRBJ2-7	CATRRGTSGSYEQYF	TGTGCCACCAGGCGAGGGACTAGCGGCTCCTACGAGCAGTACTTC
TRBV3-1/TRBV3-2	once	.	TRBJ1-1	CASRLAVGRPTEAFF	TGTGCCAGCAGACTCGCTGTGGGACGGCCCACTGAAGCTTTCTTT
TRBV5-1	.	.	TRBJ2-1	CASSVAASYNEQFF	TGCGCCAGCAGCGTAGCGGCGTCCTACAATGAGCAGTTCTTC
TRBV6-2/TRBV6-3	.	TRBD1	TRBJ1-2	CASSYPWDRNYGYTF	TGTGCCAGCAGTTACCCTTGGGACAGGAACTATGGCTACACCTTC
TRBV3-1/TRBV3-2	few	.	TRBJ2-7	CASSHLPGKDSEQYF	TGTGCCAGCAGCCACTTGCCCGGGAAGGACTCCGAGCAGTACTTC
TRBV7-2	.	.	TRBJ1-4	CASSLAGQGYEKLFF	TGTGCCAGCAGCTTAGCGGGTCAGGGTTATGAAAAACTGTTTTTT
TRBV6-4	.	.	TRBJ1-1	CASRSLRVMGLNTEAFF	TGTGCCAGCAGAAGTCTTAGGGTTATGGGGCTGAACACTGAAGCTTTCTTT
TRBV30	.	.	TRBJ1-2	CAWSVQGQYGYTF	TGTGCCTGGAGTGTACAGGGCCAATATGGCTACACCTTC
TRBV16	.	.	TRBJ2-7	CASSQSVQTAYEQYF	TGTGCCAGCAGCCAATCGGTTCAGACCGCCTACGAGCAGTACTTC
TRBV6-5	.	.	TRBJ1-2	CASRTQGAVNYGYTF	TGTGCCAGCAGGACACAGGGAGCGGTTAACTATGGCTACACCTTC
TRBV5-5	.	TRBD1	TRBJ1-6	CASSLGTGLNSPLHF	TGTGCCAGCAGCCTCGGGACAGGCCTTAATTCACCCCTCCACTTT
TRBV15	.	TRBD1	TRBJ2-2	CATSRVDRGPNTGELFF	TGTGCCACCAGCAGAGTCGACAGGGGGCCCAACACCGGGGAGCTGTTTTTT
TRBV2	few	.	TRBJ2-7	CASSATISYEQYF	TGTGCCAGCAGCGCGACTATCTCCTACGAGCAGTACTTC
TRBV19	few	.	TRBJ1-5	CASSITTGKSNQPQHF	TGTGCCAGTAGTATCACAACAGGGAAAAGCAATCAGCCCCAGCATTTT
TRBV5-1	.	.	TRBJ2-7	CASGRTRDEQYF	TGCGCCAGCGGCCGGACCCGTGACGAGCAGTACTTC
TRBV30	.	.	TRBJ2-7	CAWSVRRTAPEQYF	TGTGCCTGGAGTGTACGTCGGACAGCCCCCGAGCAGTACTTC
TRBV4-2	medium-sized	.	TRBJ1-5	CASSQEGTGLPRPQHF	TGTGCCAGCAGCCAAGAGGGAACAGGGCTGCCGCGGCCCCAGCATTTT
TRBV24-1	.	.	TRBJ1-2	CATSDAGTTTF	TGTGCCACCAGTGATGCCGGGACGACCACCTTC
TRBV5-5	.	.	TRBJ2-5	CASSPVAGAPAETQYF	TGTGCCAGCAGCCCTGTTGCCGGGGCACCCGCGGAGACCCAGTACTTC
TRBV24-1	once	TRBD2	TRBJ2-1	CATSDTGTSYNEQFF	TGTGCCACCAGTGATACCGGGACTAGTTACAATGAGCAGTTCTTC
TRBV30	few	TRBD1	TRBJ1-6	CAWSFQGARFSYNSPLHF	TGTGCCTGGAGTTTCCAGGGGGCGCGGTTCTCCTATAATTCACCCCTCCACTTT
TRBV19	.	.	TRBJ1-2	CASSPSQGKEYGYTF	TGTGCCAGTAGCCCCTCCCAAGGAAAGGAATATGGCTACACCTTC
TRBV7-9	large	TRBD1	TRBJ1-1	CASSLGTGEGNTEAFF	TGTGCCAGCAGCTTAGGGACAGGGGAGGGGAACACTGAAGCTTTCTTT
TRBV24-1	.	TRBD1	TRBJ2-7	CATSDRGQGDYEQYF	TGTGCCACCAGTGACCGGGGACAGGGAGACTACGAGCAGTACTTC
TRBV19	.	.	TRBJ1-1	CASTGRSNTEAFF	TGTGCCAGTACGGGACGGTCGAACACTGAAGCTTTCTTT
TRBV19	.	.	TRBJ1-2	CASSPADRRGEGGYTF	TGTGCCAGTAGTCCTGCCGACAGGAGAGGTGAGGGTGGCTACACCTTC
TRBV5-8	.	.	TRBJ1-2	CASSLGTEGYTF	TGTGCCAGCAGCTTGGGGACGGAAGGCTACACCTTC
TRBV21-1	.	.	TRBJ2-7	CASGPGVHSYEQYF	TGTGCCAGCGGACCGGGGGTACACTCCTACGAGCAGTACTTC
TRBV10-3	.	.	TRBJ1-6	CAISESKAQYNSPLHF	TGTGCCATCAGTGAGTCTAAGGCACAGTATAATTCACCCCTCCACTTT